Listed below are T cell receptor beta chains from one sample, sequenced in a study of shared clonotypes between healthy human individuals. TCRdb's copy holds only in-frame clones and misses some; the assay was immunoSEQ multiplex PCR. The repertoire holds over 800,000 clones, with 80% to 95% as singletons. Sequencing was carried out using naive CD8+ T cells sorted from blood. These receptors came from a man younger than 40 in good health. The CDR3 runs from the conserved cysteine through the conserved F or W. Fields, in order: clone size, V gene, CDR3 length, D gene, J gene, CDR3 protein, CDR3 DNA. A D gene is named only where the DNA matches it firmly. The listing skips clone size in some rows; elsewhere it reads once, few, many or a size class.

clone size: once
V gene: TRBV10-3
CDR3 length: 11
D gene: -
J gene: TRBJ1-1
CDR3 protein: CATQRGTEAFF
CDR3 DNA: TGTGCCACCCAGCGGGGGACTGAAGCTTTCTTT

clone size: -
V gene: TRBV9
CDR3 length: 13
D gene: -
J gene: TRBJ2-7
CDR3 protein: CASSEGMSYEQYF
CDR3 DNA: TGTGCCAGCAGCGAAGGAATGTCCTACGAGCAGTACTTC

clone size: -
V gene: TRBV19
CDR3 length: 17
D gene: TRBD2
J gene: TRBJ2-7
CDR3 protein: CASSIIPGTSGAYEQYF
CDR3 DNA: TGTGCCAGTAGTATAATTCCCGGGACTAGCGGGGCCTACGAGCAGTACTTC

clone size: -
V gene: TRBV7-9
CDR3 length: 16
D gene: -
J gene: TRBJ2-2
CDR3 protein: CASSLRGGRHTGELFF
CDR3 DNA: TGTGCCAGCAGCTTACGTGGCGGACGTCACACCGGGGAGCTGTTTTTT

clone size: -
V gene: TRBV11-1
CDR3 length: 13
D gene: -
J gene: TRBJ2-1
CDR3 protein: CASSVGNLYEQFF
CDR3 DNA: TGTGCCAGCAGCGTGGGGAATCTCTATGAGCAGTTCTTC

clone size: -
V gene: TRBV7-2
CDR3 length: 18
D gene: -
J gene: TRBJ1-2
CDR3 protein: CASSLGPGPQGANYGYTF
CDR3 DNA: TGTGCCAGCAGCTTAGGGCCAGGGCCCCAAGGTGCTAACTATGGCTACACCTTC

clone size: -
V gene: TRBV11-2
CDR3 length: 17
D gene: -
J gene: TRBJ2-4
CDR3 protein: CASSSVSAGGYQNIQYF
CDR3 DNA: TGTGCCAGCAGCTCCGTTTCAGCAGGGGGGTATCAAAACATTCAGTACTTC

clone size: -
V gene: TRBV27
CDR3 length: 14
D gene: TRBD2
J gene: TRBJ2-7
CDR3 protein: CASSLGSGTDEQYF
CDR3 DNA: TGTGCCAGCAGTTTAGGTAGCGGGACCGACGAGCAGTACTTC

clone size: -
V gene: TRBV7-6
CDR3 length: 14
D gene: TRBD2
J gene: TRBJ2-7
CDR3 protein: CASSQASGSYEQYF
CDR3 DNA: TGTGCCAGCAGCCAGGCTAGCGGGAGCTACGAGCAGTACTTC

clone size: -
V gene: TRBV28
CDR3 length: 15
D gene: TRBD2
J gene: TRBJ2-7
CDR3 protein: CASSWGGSRSYEQYF
CDR3 DNA: TGTGCCAGCAGTTGGGGCGGGAGTCGGTCCTACGAGCAGTACTTC

clone size: -
V gene: TRBV30
CDR3 length: 14
D gene: TRBD1
J gene: TRBJ1-5
CDR3 protein: CAWSDGTGGQPQHF
CDR3 DNA: TGTGCCTGGAGTGACGGGACAGGGGGTCAGCCCCAGCATTTT

clone size: once
V gene: TRBV27
CDR3 length: 15
D gene: TRBD2
J gene: TRBJ2-3
CDR3 protein: CASSLVAGGADTQYF
CDR3 DNA: TGTGCCAGCAGTTTAGTAGCGGGAGGAGCAGATACGCAGTATTTT

clone size: -
V gene: TRBV27
CDR3 length: 13
D gene: -
J gene: TRBJ2-7
CDR3 protein: CASSHRSAYEQYF
CDR3 DNA: TGTGCCAGCAGCCACCGGTCCGCCTACGAGCAGTACTTC

clone size: -
V gene: TRBV7-9
CDR3 length: 15
D gene: TRBD1
J gene: TRBJ2-1
CDR3 protein: CAIRTGTPSGNEQFF
CDR3 DNA: TGTGCCATCAGGACAGGGACTCCCTCGGGTAATGAGCAGTTCTTC

clone size: -
V gene: TRBV7-9
CDR3 length: 14
D gene: -
J gene: TRBJ2-7
CDR3 protein: CASSFGGRAYEQYF
CDR3 DNA: TGTGCCAGCAGCTTTGGGGGGCGAGCCTACGAGCAGTACTTC

clone size: -
V gene: TRBV27
CDR3 length: 13
D gene: -
J gene: TRBJ2-6
CDR3 protein: CASSLIGANVLTF
CDR3 DNA: TGTGCCAGCAGTTTGATCGGGGCCAACGTCCTGACTTTC

clone size: -
V gene: TRBV7-6
CDR3 length: 15
D gene: -
J gene: TRBJ2-6
CDR3 protein: CASSRGLGGANVLTF
CDR3 DNA: TGTGCCAGCAGCCGAGGGCTTGGTGGGGCCAACGTCCTGACTTTC

clone size: -
V gene: TRBV6-1
CDR3 length: 14
D gene: -
J gene: TRBJ2-7
CDR3 protein: CASSEWTASYEQYF
CDR3 DNA: TGTGCCAGCAGTGAATGGACAGCATCGTACGAGCAGTACTTC

clone size: -
V gene: TRBV30
CDR3 length: 14
D gene: -
J gene: TRBJ2-1
CDR3 protein: CAWSVGEGLNEQFF
CDR3 DNA: TGTGCCTGGAGTGTGGGGGAAGGACTCAATGAGCAGTTCTTC